The 25 T cell receptor beta chains in this list originate from one sample, sequenced in a study of blood T cell repertoires in COVID-19. Using immunoSEQ multiplex PCR, the repertoire was profiled, and TCRdb retains in-frame clones only, with some absent. The data show about 200,000 clones, more than 75% seen once. Sequencing input: PBMCs or T cells enriched from blood (not recorded which). The receptors here all came from a man aged 40-50 years with acute COVID-19.

The rearrangement joins TRBV2 to TRBJ2-5, with 7 bases fitting TRBD2. This CDR3 has 16 residues. With 6 bases clipped from V and 2 bases from J, the junction kept 12 bases outside the gene matches. Germline assignment: CDR1 SNHLY and CDR2 FYNNEI. The CDR3 DNA reads TGTGCCAGCAGACCAGCGGGACGAACCCCACAAGAGACCCAGTACTTC. It yields the protein CASRPAGRTPQETQYF.

This chain uses TRBV11-2 with TRBJ1-6, with D possibly matching TRBD1 (6 bases). The CDR3 is 13 amino acids. V was shortened by 2 bases and J by 11 bases, with 10 bases between the two germline ends. Germline values: CDR1 SGHAT, CDR2 FQNNGV. The CDR3 spells CASSLQGKTPLHF. DNA for the CDR3: TGTGCCAGCAGCTTACAGGGGAAAACACCCCTCCACTTT.

The chain uses TRBV28 and TRBJ1-2; D unclear. The CDR3 has 9 amino acids. CDR1 is MDHEN, CDR2 SYDVKM, per germline. The CDR3 nucleotides are TGTGCGGCATGTTGTAGCTACACCTTC. Translation: CAACCSYTF.

The chain has TRBV7-5 and TRBJ2-7; TRBD2, the table's D call, was not compared with the DNA. TRBV7-5 is a recognized pseudogene. The CDR3 spans 18 residues. The CDR3 reads CARSCGGPFGRPPYEQYF. For the CDR3, the DNA is TGTGCCAGAAGCTGCGGCGGTCCGTTTGGGAGACCTCCCTACGAGCAGTACTTC.

The chain combines TRBV27 with TRBJ1-2, with 10 bases matching TRBD1. The CDR3 loop spans 14 amino acids. The ends lost 6 bases at V and 3 bases at J; junction bases unmatched: 4. Germline loops: CDR1 MNHEY, CDR2 SMNVEV (reference sequence). The CDR3, as DNA: TGTGCCAGCAGGGGGACAGGGGACCACTATGGCTACACCTTC. Translated: CASRGTGDHYGYTF.

This chain connects TRBV28 to TRBJ2-7; D is unresolved. The CDR3 loop spans 15 amino acids. Germline-derived CDR1 and CDR2 are MDHEN and SYDVKM. The ends were cut back, 8 bases at V and 2 bases at J, with 19 bases in the middle. DNA of the CDR3: TGTGCCAGCCGAGGCTTGTTGGAAAACCCCTACGAGCAGTACTTC. It yields the protein CASRGLLENPYEQYF.

The genes are TRBV6-5 and TRBJ2-2, with 13 bases identical to TRBD2. The germline gives CDR1 MNHEY, CDR2 SVGAGI. There are 14 residues in the CDR3. The trim removed 6 bases at V and 6 bases at J, leaving 1 base unmatched. CDR3 nucleotide sequence: TGTGCCAGCAGGGGACTAGCGGGATCCGGGGAGCTGTTTTTT. This sequence encodes CASRGLAGSGELFF.

The gene calls are TRBV11-2 and TRBJ1-6, with a tentative D call TRBD1 (5 bases). Germline lookup yields CDR1 SGHAT and CDR2 FQNNGV. This CDR3 comprises 14 residues. V was shortened by 2 bases and J by 9 bases, with 11 bases between the two germline ends. The CDR3: CASSLPGKGSPLHF. CDR3 DNA sequence: TGTGCCAGCAGCTTACCAGGGAAAGGTTCACCCCTCCACTTT. The full variable domain, its missing parts supplied by reference TRBV11-2 and TRBJ1-6, is EAGVAQSPRYKIIEKRQSVAFWCNPISGHATLYWYQQILGQGPKLLIQFQNNGVVDDSQLPKDRFSAERLKGVDSTLKIQPAKLEDSAVYLCASSLPGKGSPLHFGNGTRLTVT.

This chain joins TRBV24-1 and TRBJ2-7; D uncertain. V was clipped by 3 bases and J by 0 bases, with 8 bases between them. The CDR3 is made up of 14 amino acids. The germline gives CDR1 KGHDR, CDR2 SFDVKD. CDR3 nucleotides: TGTGCCACCAGTGATAGACGGAGCTCCTACGAGCAGTACTTC. Translation gives CATSDRRSSYEQYF.

The genes are TRBV18 and TRBJ1-5; 11 positions match TRBD1. The CDR3 extends over 15 amino acids. J lost 6 bases, V lost 4 bases, and 5 bases had no gene match. CDR1 and CDR2 (germline): KGHSH, LQKENI. The CDR3 sequence: CASSLGTGGAQPQHF. CDR3 nucleotide sequence: TGTGCCAGCTCACTCGGGACAGGGGGAGCTCAGCCCCAGCATTTT.

This sequence joins TRBV2 and TRBJ1-2, with D tentatively TRBD1 (6 bases). The CDR3 is made up of 14 amino acids. Germline CDR1 is SNHLY and CDR2 is FYNNEI. V gave up 7 bases and J gave up 8 bases, with 20 bases separating them. Here the CDR3 reads CASTPRGGVVGYTF. As DNA, the CDR3 is TGTGCCAGCACCCCCCGAGGGGGGGTTGTAGGCTACACCTTC.

The genes are TRBV11-2 and TRBJ2-7, with D maybe TRBD1 (6 bases). The CDR3 sequence is 13 residues long. Between the trimmed V and J ends, which lost 5 bases and 1 base, there was a span of 9 bases. The germline V gene encodes CDR1 SGHAT and CDR2 FQNNGV. The CDR3, as DNA: TGTGCCAGCAGCCGGACAGCATCCTACGAGCAGTACTTC. It codes for CASSRTASYEQYF.

This sequence joins TRBV11-2 and TRBJ1-1; a possible D gene is TRBD1 (5 bases). Trimming shortened V by 5 bases and J by 0 bases, and 10 bases separated the two germline ends. The CDR3 has 14 residues. Per the germline V gene, CDR1 is SGHAT and CDR2 is FQNNGV. The CDR3 region is CASSMGLMNTEAFF. The CDR3 coding sequence is TGTGCCAGCAGCATGGGACTTATGAACACTGAAGCTTTCTTT.

J is TRBJ1-5 and V is TRBV2, with a possible D match to TRBD1 (5 bases). Germline V gene sequence: CDR1 SNHLY, CDR2 FYNNEI. This CDR3 spans 14 amino acids. Deletions cut 3 bases from V and 6 bases from J, with 12 bases between. CDR3 in DNA: TGTGCCAGCAGTGAGGCAGGGAATAGTCAGCCCCAGCATTTT. Translated: CASSEAGNSQPQHF.

The rearrangement links TRBV28 to TRBJ1-1, with D tentatively TRBD1 (6 bases). From germline, CDR1 is MDHEN and CDR2 SYDVKM. V lost 10 bases and J 1 base, leaving 28 bases between the germline ends. This CDR3 is built from 18 residues. The CDR3 DNA reads TGTGCCAACACGCGCCCCGTACTAGACAGGAGAAAGAACACTGAAGCTTTCTTT. Its protein is CANTRPVLDRRKNTEAFF.

The chain uses TRBV25-1 and TRBJ2-3; D ambiguous. CDR3 length equals 16 residues. Trimming took off 4 bases at V and 0 bases at J, with 14 bases between the two ends. Germline V gene lookup returns CDR1 MGHDK and CDR2 SYGVNS. CDR3 protein: CASSGYIFSSTDTQYF. CDR3 coding DNA: TGTGCCAGCAGTGGGTACATTTTCTCTAGCACAGATACGCAGTATTTT.

This clone was seen once. The rearrangement joins TRBV4-1 to TRBJ1-4; D is possibly TRBD1 (5 bases). The CDR3 has 19 residues. The V gene lost 4 bases and the J gene lost 0 bases, with 21 bases spanning the gap. The germline CDR1 and CDR2 sequences are MGHRA and YSYEKL. The CDR3 DNA reads TGCGCCAGCAGCCGCCAAGATATGCGGGGGTTCGCAACTAATGAAAAACTGTTTTTT. It translates to CASSRQDMRGFATNEKLFF.

This clone was seen a few times. The rearrangement uses TRBV4-1 and TRBJ2-2; D is ambiguous. The germline gives CDR1 MGHRA, CDR2 YSYEKL. CDR3 length: 13 amino acids. V lost 0 bases to trimming and J lost 4 bases, with 3 bases between them. CDR3 amino acids: CASSQDITGELFF. Here the CDR3 DNA reads TGCGCCAGCAGCCAAGACATCACCGGGGAGCTGTTTTTT.

V gene TRBV30 combines with J gene TRBJ2-7; D is uncertain. Germline values: CDR1 GTSNPN, CDR2 SVGIG (reference sequence). CDR3 length: 11 amino acids. The germline V and J ends were trimmed by 2 bases and 3 bases, with 5 bases remaining between them. CDR3 DNA: TGTGCCTGGAGTTCCCGCTACGAGCAGTACTTC. It is translated as CAWSSRYEQYF.

This rearrangement joins TRBV6-5 to TRBJ2-7, with D perhaps TRBD1 (6 bases). The germline gives CDR1 MNHEY, CDR2 SVGAGI. Trimming stripped 6 bases from V and 3 bases from J, with 18 bases between. This CDR3 has 15 amino acids. The CDR3 protein is CASSSLGTQIYEQYF. CDR3 in DNA: TGTGCCAGCAGCTCCCTTGGGACACAAATCTACGAGCAGTACTTC.

The chain carries TRBV27 and TRBJ2-1; TRBD2 aligns across 8 bases. This CDR3 contains 16 residues. V dropped 3 bases and J dropped 6; count of bases not matched to a gene: 10. The germline gives CDR1 MNHEY, CDR2 SMNVEV (reference sequence). The CDR3 region has the DNA TGTGCCAGCAGTTTCCATAGCGGGACGGATCTCAATGAGCAGTTCTTC. It encodes CASSFHSGTDLNEQFF.

V is TRBV7-3 and J is TRBJ2-1; 13 nucleotides agree with TRBD2. This CDR3 is built from 18 residues. Looked up from germline, CDR1 is SGHTA and CDR2 is FQGTGA. The V and J ends lost 4 bases and 7 bases, in that order; junction bases with no gene match: 13. The CDR3 DNA follows: TGTGCCAGCAGCTCTTCCTACGCACTAGCGGGAGGGCCTAATGAGCAGTTCTTC. This gives the protein CASSSSYALAGGPNEQFF.

The gene calls are TRBV6-5 and TRBJ2-7, with 10 bases identical to TRBD2. J lost 2 bases, V lost 0 bases, and 4 bases had no gene match. There are 16 residues in the CDR3. The germline CDR1 and CDR2 sequences are MNHEY and SVGAGI. The CDR3: CASSYSILAGTYEQYF. The DNA of the CDR3 is TGTGCCAGCAGTTACTCCATACTAGCGGGAACCTACGAGCAGTACTTC.

The CDR3 loop reads CASSYSYRGSEKLFF. CDR3 DNA sequence: TGTGCCAGCAGTTACTCATACAGGGGGTCTGAAAAACTGTTTTTT. This rearrangement joins TRBV6-5 to TRBJ1-4, with 8 bases lining up with TRBD1. CDR1 and CDR2 (germline): MNHEY, SVGAGI. V lost 0 bases, J lost 7 bases, and 4 bases stayed unmatched. The CDR3 sequence is 15 residues long.

V gene TRBV19 combines with J gene TRBJ2-3, with 9 nucleotides matching TRBD2. V lost 4 bases to trimming and J lost 3 bases; unmatched junction nucleotides: 2. The CDR3 contains 14 residues. In germline, CDR1 is LNHDA, CDR2 SQIVND (reference sequence). The CDR3 reads CASSKGLATDTQYF. DNA of the CDR3: TGTGCCAGTAGTAAAGGACTAGCGACAGATACGCAGTATTTT.